The clone carrying this T cell receptor (beta chain) appeared a single time. The antigen is undetermined. V was pared by 1 base and J by 6 bases, with 12 bases between. This CDR3 is built from 14 residues. This sample is part of a study of T cell repertoires in cytomegalovirus infection. Across the study: An indication of both CMV infection and matching HLA type came from public TCR beta signatures.

Study observations and caveats: Based on cumulative public TCR beta family frequency, carriers of CMV plus the relevant HLA were identified. HLA-C-restricted CMV clonotypes gave the most frequent clonotype in two of eight donors.

TCRdb ran MiXCR on the reads and lists one entry per CDR3 protein. In the table there are around 450,000 distinct CDR3 sequences, approximately 31% of which are singletons. The specimen was PBMCs. The TCR sequence derives from a human donor in good health (CMV status not recorded). Some clones in this sample may be carry-over from other donors' samples. This chain connects TRBV12-3 or TRBV12-4 to TRBJ1-1, with D perhaps TRBD1 (5 bases). CDR3 protein: CASSLVGGEAEAFF. The CDR3 DNA sequence: TGTGCCAGCAGTTTAGTTGGGGGTGAGGCTGAAGCTTTCTTT.